This TCR beta chain was sequenced in a study of T cells in localized non-small cell lung cancer. The length of the CDR3 is 20 residues. CDR1 is LGHNA and CDR2 is YNFKEQ in the germline V gene. V lost 0 bases, J lost 2 bases, and 15 bases stayed unmatched. Study results and caveats: Adjacent lung was found to contain a median roughly 58 of the top 100 tumor clones. The greatest T cell clonality was found in uninvolved adjacent lung (higher than in tumor). Because only a single region of the tumor was sequenced, heterogeneity remains possible.

Concerning this clone itself: The antigen is undetermined.

Using immunoSEQ multiplex PCR, the repertoire was profiled, and TCRdb retains in-frame clones only, with some absent. In the table there are some 10,000 clones, 85% to 95% of which are singletons. The chain couples TRBV4-2 to TRBJ2-7, with TRBD2 matching 11 bases. Sequences were derived from peripheral blood, sampled before any cancer treatment. This clonotype was obtained from a male donor aged 60 or over with stage III lung adenocarcinoma. The CDR3 DNA sequence: TGTGCCAGCAGCCAAGACCATCGAGTGATAGCGGGAGGGCCGGCCTACGAGCAGTACTTC. This codes for CASSQDHRVIAGGPAYEQYF.